This T cell receptor (beta chain) was obtained from a study of T cells in localized non-small cell lung cancer. Study observations and caveats: Increased T cell density in blood showed an association with longer overall survival. Tumor trailed uninvolved adjacent lung in T cell clonality, which peaked there.

Note on this clone: Antigen unknown.

The assay was immunoSEQ multiplex PCR, and TCRdb's table has in-frame clones only and misses some. Of under 35,000 clones in the sample, around 73% were seen once. This CDR3 spans 15 amino acids. Trimming at V came to 3 bases and at J to 3 bases, leaving 3 bases not matched to a gene. CDR1 and CDR2 from the germline V gene are MNHEY and SMNVEV (reference sequence). This receptor was obtained from a male donor aged 60 or older with stage II squamous cell lung carcinoma. Here the sequenced sample was peripheral blood, taken before any cancer treatment. The rearrangement uses TRBV27 and TRBJ2-1, with 9 nucleotides matching TRBD2. This CDR3 is CASSFQTSGYNEQFF. The CDR3 DNA reads TGTGCCAGCAGTTTCCAGACTAGCGGCTACAATGAGCAGTTCTTC.